This T cell receptor (beta chain) is drawn from a study of control samples from healthy donors and cancer patients. Looked up from germline, CDR1 is LGHDT and CDR2 is YNNKEL (reference sequence). The ends lost 6 bases at V and 15 bases at J; junction bases unmatched: 15. The CDR3 contains 15 residues. Sequencing was performed with immunoSEQ multiplex PCR; in TCRdb, only in-frame clones are kept and a portion is missing. There are 100,000 to 150,000 clones in the sample; about 93% occur only once, and 2.5% to 3% lies in the top ten. This chain joins TRBV3-1 (or the pseudogene TRBV3-2) and TRBJ1-6; 9 bases fit TRBD1. The origin of this receptor is a man between 40 and 49 years old in good health. Sample: blood. The CDR3 loop reads CASSNTGTGTKDLHF. The CDR3 DNA is TGTGCCAGCAGTAATACCGGGACAGGGACTAAGGACCTCCACTTT.